This is a list of T cell receptor beta chains from one sample in a study of shared clonotypes between healthy human individuals. This table comes from immunoSEQ multiplex PCR, and its TCRdb copy is limited to in-frame clones, with some not included. The sample lists roughly 2.5 million clones, 85% to 95% seen once, with roughly 0.14% in the top ten. Source material: naive CD4+ T cells sorted from blood. The receptors were gathered from a man aged 18 to 30 in good health. Each CDR3 is given with its conserved first and last residue. The D gene is left open where the match is weak. Not every row has a clone size; where given, it reads once, few, many or a size class.

D gene	clone size	J gene	CDR3 length	V gene	CDR3 protein	CDR3 DNA
TRBD2	NA	TRBJ2-3	14	TRBV6-5	CASGIAGGTDTQYF	TGTGCCAGCGGAATAGCGGGGGGCACAGATACGCAGTATTTT
TRBD1	once	TRBJ1-3	15	TRBV6-5	CASSSATGAGNTIYF	TGTGCCAGCAGTAGCGCGACAGGGGCTGGAAACACCATATATTTT
TRBD1	NA	TRBJ1-4	11	TRBV20-1	CSAQTGMVVFF	TGCAGTGCCCAGACAGGGATGGTCGTGTTTTTT
NA	NA	TRBJ2-2	14	TRBV5-8	CASRGSANTGELFF	TGTGCCAGCAGGGGTTCAGCGAACACCGGGGAGCTGTTTTTT
NA	NA	TRBJ2-7	13	TRBV6-5	CASSLGPSYEQYF	TGTGCCAGCAGTTTGGGACCCTCCTACGAGCAGTACTTC
TRBD1	NA	TRBJ2-7	13	TRBV18	CASSIQGAGEQYF	TGTGCCAGCTCAATACAGGGGGCGGGCGAGCAGTACTTC
NA	NA	TRBJ1-4	16	TRBV5-1	CASSLGQDLINEKLFF	TGCGCCAGCAGCTTGGGACAGGACCTTATTAATGAAAAACTGTTTTTT
NA	NA	TRBJ2-3	15	TRBV18	CASSPSLLDTDTQYF	TGTGCCAGCTCACCCTCCTTACTAGATACAGATACGCAGTATTTT
TRBD2	once	TRBJ2-7	15	TRBV5-1	CASSLVAGETYEQYF	TGCGCCAGCAGCTTGGTGGCGGGAGAGACCTACGAGCAGTACTTC
NA	NA	TRBJ1-2	13	TRBV5-1	CASSLEGNLGYTF	TGCGCCAGCAGCTTGGAAGGGAATTTGGGCTACACCTTC
NA	NA	TRBJ2-5	14	TRBV9	CASSVGGGQETQYF	TGTGCCAGCAGCGTAGGTGGAGGTCAAGAGACCCAGTACTTC
TRBD2	NA	TRBJ2-7	14	TRBV30	CAFTSGKSPYEQYF	TGTGCCTTCACTAGCGGGAAGAGCCCATACGAGCAGTACTTC
NA	NA	TRBJ1-6	13	TRBV11-2	CASSPDPNSPLHF	TGTGCCAGCAGTCCGGACCCAAATTCACCCCTCCACTTT
NA	NA	TRBJ2-7	15	TRBV28	CASINRPGGGNEQYF	TGTGCCAGCATCAACCGTCCGGGGGGCGGGAACGAGCAGTACTTC
NA	NA	TRBJ2-1	13	TRBV10-3	CAISEVIYNEQFF	TGTGCCATCAGTGAAGTGATTTACAATGAGCAGTTCTTC
NA	NA	TRBJ1-2	13	TRBV5-1	CASSIQVSYGYTF	TGCGCCAGCAGCATTCAGGTATCTTATGGCTACACCTTC
TRBD2	NA	TRBJ2-7	14	TRBV2	CASSEAREPYEQYF	TGTGCCAGCAGTGAAGCGCGGGAGCCCTACGAGCAGTACTTC
NA	once	TRBJ2-5	16	TRBV28	CASSPLGGGLQETQYF	TGTGCCAGCAGTCCCCTAGGCGGGGGCCTCCAAGAGACCCAGTACTTC
NA	NA	TRBJ1-2	15	TRBV7-9	CASSLGPGTGYGYTF	TGTGCCAGCAGCTTAGGGCCAGGGACGGGCTATGGCTACACCTTC
NA	NA	TRBJ1-3	16	TRBV19	CASSIEYGLSGNTIYF	TGTGCCAGTAGTATAGAATACGGACTCTCTGGAAACACCATATATTTT
NA	NA	TRBJ1-5	14	TRBV30	CAWSVGSNNQPQHF	TGTGCCTGGAGTGTCGGATCTAACAATCAGCCCCAGCATTTT
NA	NA	TRBJ1-2	15	TRBV19	CASTTQAREFYGYTF	TGTGCCAGTACTACCCAGGCGAGGGAGTTCTATGGCTACACCTTC
NA	NA	TRBJ1-2	12	TRBV5-8	CASPRQVYGYTF	TGTGCCAGTCCTCGACAGGTCTATGGCTACACCTTC
TRBD2	NA	TRBJ2-1	13	TRBV30	CGYTSGVYNEQFF	TGTGGCTACACTAGCGGGGTTTACAATGAGCAGTTCTTC
TRBD2	NA	TRBJ2-1	16	TRBV14	CASSQLAGASYNEQFF	TGTGCCAGCAGCCAACTAGCGGGAGCCTCCTACAATGAGCAGTTCTTC
TRBD1	NA	TRBJ2-7	14	TRBV11-3	CASSAGQGSYEQYF	TGTGCCAGCAGCGCGGGACAGGGTTCCTACGAGCAGTACTTC
NA	once	TRBJ2-3	13	TRBV9	CASSVLSTDTQYF	TGTGCCAGCAGCGTCCTTAGCACAGATACGCAGTATTTT
NA	NA	TRBJ2-7	15	TRBV6-6	CASSYWPESSYEQYF	TGTGCCAGCAGTTACTGGCCAGAGAGCTCCTACGAGCAGTACTTC
TRBD1	NA	TRBJ1-1	14	TRBV10-1	CASSVGQVESEAFF	TGCGCCAGCAGTGTAGGACAGGTCGAATCTGAAGCTTTCTTT
TRBD2	NA	TRBJ2-3	16	TRBV10-3	CAISESPGGYTDTQYF	TGTGCCATCAGTGAGTCGCCGGGGGGGTACACAGATACGCAGTATTTT
NA	NA	TRBJ1-6	17	TRBV4-1	CASSQDNGGRPNSPLHF	TGCGCCAGCAGCCAAGATAACGGAGGACGGCCTAATTCACCCCTCCACTTT
NA	NA	TRBJ1-6	15	TRBV11-1	CASSSTTGLNSPLHF	TGTGCCAGCAGCAGCACGACAGGTTTAAATTCACCCCTCCACTTT
NA	NA	TRBJ1-3	11	TRBV19	CATSGWDTIYF	TGTGCCACTTCGGGGTGGGACACCATATATTTT
NA	NA	TRBJ2-1	13	TRBV6-5	CASRLSSYNEQFF	TGTGCCAGTAGACTGAGCTCCTACAATGAGCAGTTCTTC
NA	NA	TRBJ2-5	12	TRBV5-1	CASSFKGETQYF	TGCGCCAGCAGCTTCAAGGGGGAGACCCAGTACTTC
NA	NA	TRBJ1-1	13	TRBV6-5	CASSYIRGTEAFF	TGTGCCAGCAGTTACATCCGGGGCACTGAAGCTTTCTTT
NA	NA	TRBJ1-6	15	TRBV27	CASTWAGPGNSPPHF	TGTGCCAGCACCTGGGCAGGCCCAGGGAATTCACCCCCCCACTTT
TRBD2	NA	TRBJ2-1	15	TRBV5-1	CASSFGGRADNEQFF	TGCGCCAGCAGCTTCGGCGGGAGGGCGGACAATGAGCAGTTCTTC
TRBD1	NA	TRBJ2-1	16	TRBV7-6	CASSLPGTGMPHEQFF	TGTGCCAGCAGCTTACCCGGGACAGGGATGCCCCATGAGCAGTTCTTC
NA	NA	TRBJ1-6	13	TRBV30	CAWTMGSNSPLHF	TGTGCCTGGACAATGGGCAGCAATTCACCCCTCCACTTT
TRBD1	NA	TRBJ1-2	13	TRBV28	CASSLTGGNGYTF	TGTGCCAGCAGTCTCACAGGGGGCAATGGCTACACCTTC
NA	NA	TRBJ1-6	17	TRBV28	CASFLSPLGAMGSPLHF	TGTGCCAGCTTTCTTTCCCCCCTTGGGGCGATGGGGTCACCCCTCCACTTT